The 31 T cell receptor beta chains presented below share a single source sample, sequenced in a study of T-cell reconstitution after alpha-beta-depleted transplantation in children. Researchers prepared the TCRbeta library using unique molecular identifiers, the study reports. TCRdb re-derived calls from the PCR reads in MiXCR, one entry per CDR3 protein. The table shows over 150,000 distinct CDR3 sequences, with about 6.3% occurring only once. The specimen comprised PBMCs from the stem cell graft donor, sampled from the stem cell graft. The receptors were sampled from a human donor who donated a stem cell graft to a child with Wiskott-Aldrich syndrome.

This clonotype was detected a few times. The rearrangement joins TRBV6-5 to TRBJ1-5, with 8 bases lining up with TRBD1. This CDR3 is 16 amino acids long. CDR1 is MNHEY and CDR2 is SVGAGI in the germline V gene. The junction had 3 bases not matched to a gene; V was cut back by 0 bases and J by 2 bases. The CDR3 DNA sequence: TGTGCCAGCAGTTACTCGACGGACAGGGGCAATCAGCCCCAGCATTTT. This sequence encodes CASSYSTDRGNQPQHF.

This clonotype was observed a few times. This chain links TRBV7-2 with TRBJ1-5; D not resolved. The CDR3 runs 14 residues. V gave up 2 bases and J gave up 0 bases, with 5 bases separating them. In germline, CDR1 is SGHTA, CDR2 FQGNSA. CDR3 in DNA: TGTGCCAGCAGCTTAATTCGTAGCAATCAGCCCCAGCATTTT. The encoded protein is CASSLIRSNQPQHF. The full variable domain, rest sourced from reference TRBV7-2 and TRBJ1-5, is GAGVSQSPSNKVTEKGKDVELRCDPISGHTALYWYRQSLGQGLEFLIYFQGNSAPDKSGLPSDRFSAERTGGSVSTLTIQRTQQEDSAVYLCASSLIRSNQPQHFGDGTRLSIL.

This clonotype was seen many times. The V call is TRBV20-1, the J call TRBJ1-1; no firm D call. The V gene lost 6 bases and the J gene lost 4 bases, with 9 bases spanning the gap. The CDR3 extends over 11 amino acids. Germline CDR1 is DFQATT and CDR2 is SNEGSKA (reference sequence). Here the CDR3 DNA reads TGCAGTGCCATAAAGGTCACTGAAGCTTTCTTT. This encodes CSAIKVTEAFF.

This clonotype has ten or more counts. This sequence joins TRBV20-1 and TRBJ2-3; 9 bases map to TRBD2. This CDR3 contains 14 residues. Per germline, CDR1 DFQATT and CDR2 SNEGSKA (reference sequence). V gave up 5 bases and J gave up 2 bases; unmatched junction bases: 5. CDR3 region: CSARGLAITDTQYF. The CDR3 DNA is TGCAGTGCTCGAGGACTAGCGATCACAGATACGCAGTATTTT.

This clonotype was seen at least ten times. The genes are TRBV6-1 and TRBJ2-3; D tentatively fits TRBD1 or TRBD2 (5 bases each). CDR1 and CDR2 (germline): MNHNS, SASEGT. CDR3 size: 15 residues. Trimming shortened V by 5 bases and J by 0 bases, and 12 bases separated the two germline ends. CDR3 DNA sequence: TGTGCCAGCAGTCGGGACGGCAAGAGCACAGATACGCAGTATTTT. Encoded protein: CASSRDGKSTDTQYF.

This clonotype has a count of ten or more. CDR3 coding DNA: TGTGCCAGCAGCTTGCGCGGGAGTTCCTCCTACGAGCAGTACTTC. Translated, it gives CASSLRGSSSYEQYF. V is TRBV5-4 and J is TRBJ2-7; 7 positions match TRBD2. Germline V gene data show CDR1 as SGHNT and CDR2 as YYREEE (reference sequence). The CDR3 is made up of 15 amino acids. Trimming took 1 base from V and 0 from J; bases not matched to a gene: 4.

This rearrangement joins TRBV7-9 to TRBJ2-7; D remains unclear. Between the trimmed V and J ends, which lost 1 base and 4 bases, there was a span of 11 bases. This CDR3 is 14 amino acids long. The V gene's germline CDR1 is SEHNR and CDR2 FQNEAQ (reference sequence). CDR3 residues: CASSLGGQIYEQYF. The CDR3 region has the DNA TGTGCCAGCAGCTTAGGAGGCCAGATTTACGAGCAGTACTTC. The whole variable domain, filled in from reference TRBV7-9 and TRBJ2-7, reads DTGVSQNPRHKITKRGQNVTFRCDPISEHNRLYWYRQTLGQGPEFLTYFQNEAQLEKSRLLSDRFSAERPKGSFSTLEIQRTEQGDSAMYLCASSLGGQIYEQYFGPGTRLTVT.

This clonotype was observed at least ten times. The J gene is TRBJ1-1, the V gene TRBV29-1; TRBD1 agrees at 7 bases. The CDR3 runs 14 residues. CDR1 SQVTM and CDR2 ANQGSEA come from the germline V gene. Trimming cost V 5 bases and J 4 bases; bases outside gene matches: 10. The CDR3 nucleotides read TGCAGCGTTCAGACAGGGCGAGGTGGCACTGAAGCTTTCTTT. Its translation is CSVQTGRGGTEAFF.

This clonotype was found many times. The chain is built from TRBV12-3 or TRBV12-4 and TRBJ1-1; possibly TRBD1 for D (6 bases). V lost 5 bases to trimming and J lost 0 bases, with 13 bases between them. The CDR3 length is 15 residues. Written as DNA, the CDR3 is TGTGCCAGCAGTCTTCGGGCAGGGGTGAACACTGAAGCTTTCTTT. It yields the protein CASSLRAGVNTEAFF.

Details on this clonotype: A much bigger clone sits one base away, suggesting this may be a read error. V and J are TRBV20-1 and TRBJ2-5, with TRBD1 matching 7 bases. CDR3 length: 14 amino acids. V trimming: 5 bases; J trimming: 9 bases; junction bases outside the gene matches: 15. Germline CDR1 DFQATT, CDR2 SNEGSKA (reference sequence). CDR3 in amino acids: CSAGPGTATPAQYF. Here the CDR3 DNA reads TGCAGTGCTGGTCCGGGGACAGCTACCCCGGCCCAGTACTTC.

This clonotype was seen repeatedly, ten times or more. The chain couples TRBV24-1 to TRBJ2-3, with D perhaps TRBD2 (5 bases). V lost 6 bases to trimming and J lost 2 bases, with 14 bases between them. Germline values: CDR1 KGHDR, CDR2 SFDVKD. The CDR3 extends over 15 amino acids. For the CDR3, the DNA is TGTGCCACCAGTAGCGAGCGGAGCGCCACAGATACGCAGTATTTT. This codes for CATSSERSATDTQYF.

At least ten counts were recorded for this clonotype. The chain is built from TRBV10-3 and TRBJ2-7; D might be TRBD2 (5 bases). The CDR3 has 14 residues. Trimming took off 6 bases at V and 1 base at J, with 13 bases between the two ends. Germline assignment: CDR1 ENHRY and CDR2 SYGVKD. CDR3 coding DNA: TGTGCCATCAGGCCGGACTCGCGATCCTACGAGCAGTACTTC. Residues: CAIRPDSRSYEQYF.

This clonotype was observed a handful of times. The V call is TRBV5-1, the J call TRBJ2-3, with TRBD2 matching over 11 bases. The CDR3 is made up of 15 amino acids. The V segment lost 4 bases and the J segment 6 bases; nucleotides outside the gene matches: 7. CDR1 and CDR2 (germline): SGHRS, YFSETQ. The CDR3 region is CASSQLAGASDTQYF. CDR3 nucleotide sequence: TGCGCCAGCAGCCAACTAGCGGGAGCAAGCGATACGCAGTATTTT.

This clonotype has ten or more counts. This chain uses TRBV20-1 with TRBJ2-3; 10 bases fit TRBD2. The CDR3 runs to 15 residues. The germline V gene has CDR1 DFQATT and CDR2 SNEGSKA (reference sequence). With V trimmed by 6 bases and J by 5 bases, 11 bases remained unmatched. This CDR3 reads CSAPILAGKGDTQYF. DNA for the CDR3: TGCAGTGCCCCGATACTAGCGGGGAAAGGAGATACGCAGTATTTT.

The CDR3 coding sequence is TGTGCCAGCAGCCAGCGAGGAGGGACGACGCTAGCGGGGCACTACGAGCAGTACTTC. It encodes CASSQRGGTTLAGHYEQYF. The chain has TRBV11-2 and TRBJ2-7; TRBD2 matches at 9 bases. The germline CDR1 and CDR2 sequences are SGHAT and FQNNGV. CDR3 size: 19 residues. V was pared by 5 bases and J by 3 bases, with 20 bases of the junction left unmatched. Full variable domain (remainder filled in from reference TRBV11-2 and TRBJ2-7): EAGVAQSPRYKIIEKRQSVAFWCNPISGHATLYWYQQILGQGPKLLIQFQNNGVVDDSQLPKDRFSAERLKGVDSTLKIQPAKLEDSAVYLCASSQRGGTTLAGHYEQYFGPGTRLTVT.

The chain is built from TRBV13 and TRBJ1-5; possibly TRBD1 for D (6 bases). Germline V gene lookup returns CDR1 PRHDT and CDR2 FYEKMQ (reference sequence). CDR3 size: 18 residues. V lost 5 bases and J 0 bases, leaving 20 bases between the germline ends. CDR3 sequence reads: CASSPRFGGRDSNQPQHF. DNA of the CDR3: TGTGCCAGCAGCCCTAGGTTTGGGGGGCGGGATAGCAATCAGCCCCAGCATTTT.

The sample holds many counts of this clonotype. The chain is built from TRBV27 and TRBJ2-4; no reliable D call. V dropped 0 bases and J dropped 6 bases, with 12 bases sitting between them. Germline CDR1 is MNHEY and CDR2 is SMNVEV (reference sequence). There are 15 residues in the CDR3. The CDR3 is CASSLSRGYGNIQYF. The CDR3 DNA reads TGTGCCAGCAGTTTATCGAGAGGTTACGGAAACATTCAGTACTTC.

At least ten counts were recorded for this clonotype. This rearrangement joins TRBV20-1 to TRBJ2-7; tentatively, D is TRBD2 (5 bases). V was trimmed by 6 bases and J by 4 bases, leaving 22 bases between them. Germline values: CDR1 DFQATT, CDR2 SNEGSKA (reference sequence). The CDR3 consists of 15 residues. DNA of the CDR3: TGCAGTGCCCATAGGGAAGGGAGTGGATTTTACGAGCAGTACTTC. This gives the protein CSAHREGSGFYEQYF.

This clonotype was seen at least ten times. The chain's CDR3 is CASSSRQETQYF. The CDR3 DNA sequence: TGCGCCAGCAGCTCACGGCAAGAGACCCAGTACTTC. The V and J genes are TRBV5-1 and TRBJ2-5; D gene ambiguous. The length of the CDR3 is 12 residues. Germline loops: CDR1 SGHRS, CDR2 YFSETQ. V lost 3 bases and J 2 bases, leaving 5 bases between the germline ends.

This clonotype was counted at least ten times. This sequence joins TRBV6-1 and TRBJ2-2, with 7 bases fitting TRBD1. Per germline, CDR1 MNHNS and CDR2 SASEGT. V was pared by 5 bases and J by 5 bases, with 5 bases of the junction left unmatched. There are 14 residues in the CDR3. Here the CDR3 reads CASSRQGKTGELFF. CDR3 DNA: TGTGCCAGCAGTAGACAGGGTAAAACCGGGGAGCTGTTTTTT.

This clonotype was seen repeatedly, ten times or more. This chain links TRBV18 with TRBJ2-2, with TRBD1 matching 9 bases. From germline, CDR1 is KGHSH and CDR2 LQKENI. J lost 1 base, V lost 3 bases, and 3 bases had no gene match. CDR3 length: 16 amino acids. CDR3 sequence reads: CASSPQGQGNTGELFF. The CDR3 DNA is TGTGCCAGCTCACCCCAGGGACAGGGGAACACCGGGGAGCTGTTTTTT.

V and J are TRBV18 and TRBJ2-1; D may be TRBD2 (5 bases). Trimming took off 1 base at V and 15 bases at J, with 31 bases between the two ends. CDR3 length: 18 amino acids. CDR1 KGHSH and CDR2 LQKENI come from the germline V gene. In DNA, the CDR3 is TGTGCCAGCTCACCACAAGAATTCGGAGCGACGGGAAAAACGGATCGGTTCTTC. Amino acid sequence: CASSPQEFGATGKTDRFF.

This clonotype was found many times. The V call is TRBV6-5, the J call TRBJ2-3; possible D gene TRBD1, 6 bases. The CDR3 loop spans 15 amino acids. Germline CDR1 MNHEY, CDR2 SVGAGI. V lost 2 bases and J lost 0, with 9 bases in between. CDR3 amino acids: CASSYGGLSTDTQYF. As DNA, the CDR3 is TGTGCCAGCAGTTACGGGGGCCTGAGCACAGATACGCAGTATTTT.

This clonotype was recorded at least ten times. V usage is TRBV20-1 and J usage is TRBJ2-1, with 8 bases lining up with TRBD2. This CDR3 spans 14 amino acids. Trimming took 6 bases from V and 7 from J; bases not matched to a gene: 11. Germline CDR1 DFQATT, CDR2 SNEGSKA (reference sequence). Here the CDR3 DNA reads TGCAGTGCCGGTAGGAGCGGGAGTCGAAATGAGCAGTTCTTC. Its translation is CSAGRSGSRNEQFF.

This clonotype has a handful of counts. The junction differs from germline at one of its ends, possibly a read error. The chain's CDR3 is CASSHRDSEEYF. For the CDR3, the DNA is TGTGCCAGCAGCCACCGGGACTCCGAGGAGTACTTC. The chain couples TRBV7-9 to TRBJ2-7; D possibly corresponds to TRBD2 (6 bases). The germline V gene encodes CDR1 SEHNR and CDR2 FQNEAQ (reference sequence). The CDR3 is 12 amino acids.

This clonotype was counted many times. V and J are TRBV6-1 and TRBJ2-7; possible D gene TRBD2, 6 bases. The CDR3 length is 13 residues. V lost 7 bases to trimming and J lost 1 base, with 11 bases between them. The germline gives CDR1 MNHNS, CDR2 SASEGT. The CDR3 region has the DNA TGTGCCAGCAACGCGGGGCTTTCCTACGAGCAGTACTTC. Encoded protein: CASNAGLSYEQYF.

This clonotype was recorded many times. CDR3 DNA sequence: TGTGCCAGCAGGCTTGGGTTGGAGCGGGAGGGGTCCTACGAGCAGTACTTC. This gives the protein CASRLGLEREGSYEQYF. The genes are TRBV27 and TRBJ2-7; TRBD2 matches at 10 bases. Germline-derived CDR1 and CDR2 are MNHEY and SMNVEV (reference sequence). V gave up 6 bases and J gave up 1 base; unmatched junction bases: 12. This CDR3 has 17 amino acids.

Ten or more counts support this clonotype. The chain joins TRBV10-3 to TRBJ1-4, with TRBD1 as a possible D gene (5 bases). The CDR3 is 15 residues long. V was cut by 10 bases and J by 7 bases, with 22 bases left in between. Germline V lookup: CDR1 ENHRY, CDR2 SYGVKD. In DNA form, the CDR3 reads TGTGCCACCAGAAAGGGGCACTTTGGTGGTGAAAAACTGTTTTTT. Encoded protein: CATRKGHFGGEKLFF.

This chain links TRBV5-1 with TRBJ2-5; tentatively, D is TRBD1 (5 bases). The CDR3 loop spans 13 amino acids. Per germline, CDR1 SGHRS and CDR2 YFSETQ. V shed 2 bases and J shed 4 bases, with 9 bases lying between them. The CDR3 DNA sequence: TGCGCCAGCAGCTTAGGGGTTGGAGAGACCCAGTACTTC. Its translation: CASSLGVGETQYF.

In this sample, this clonotype turned up a few times. A junction end diverges from the germline sequence, so it may reflect a read error. The V call is TRBV6-1, the J call TRBJ1-4; the D gene is possibly TRBD1 (6 bases). Per the germline V gene, CDR1 is MNHNS and CDR2 is SASEGT. The CDR3 runs 15 residues. The CDR3 DNA follows: TGTGCCAGCAGCGAAGGGACAACGCTTAATGAAAAACTGTTTTTT. It specifies CASSEGTTLNEKLFF.

At least ten counts were recorded for this clonotype. V gene TRBV6-5 combines with J gene TRBJ1-1, with D tentatively TRBD1 (5 bases). The CDR3 is made up of 14 amino acids. Germline values: CDR1 MNHEY, CDR2 SVGAGI. V was pared by 4 bases and J by 4 bases, with 13 bases between. The CDR3 bases are TGTGCCAGCAGTTTGGGGGGGGAGATCACTGAAGCTTTCTTT. Translation gives CASSLGGEITEAFF.